This TCR beta chain was recorded in a study of monozygotic twins with inflammatory bowel disease. Per TCR library, around 4,000 ng of total RNA was used. Across eight separate reactions for each sample, cDNA was made. The unique tags termed UMIs, each holding a 6-nucleotide sample barcode, were added by means of template switching. Reanalyzing the 5' RACE reads, TCRdb keeps one entry per CDR3 protein, without DNA. The listing records 310,000 or so distinct CDR3 sequences. The CDR3 contains 15 residues. Germline V gene lookup returns CDR1 MDHEN and CDR2 SYDVKM. The sequencing sample was made of blood. The TCR originated in a human donor with ulcerative colitis or Crohn's disease, or a healthy co-twin of an affected twin (not recorded which). The J gene is TRBJ1-5, the V gene TRBV28; TCRdb outputs TRBD1, but without DNA this stays unchecked. CDR3 protein: CAILPGQGINQPQHF.